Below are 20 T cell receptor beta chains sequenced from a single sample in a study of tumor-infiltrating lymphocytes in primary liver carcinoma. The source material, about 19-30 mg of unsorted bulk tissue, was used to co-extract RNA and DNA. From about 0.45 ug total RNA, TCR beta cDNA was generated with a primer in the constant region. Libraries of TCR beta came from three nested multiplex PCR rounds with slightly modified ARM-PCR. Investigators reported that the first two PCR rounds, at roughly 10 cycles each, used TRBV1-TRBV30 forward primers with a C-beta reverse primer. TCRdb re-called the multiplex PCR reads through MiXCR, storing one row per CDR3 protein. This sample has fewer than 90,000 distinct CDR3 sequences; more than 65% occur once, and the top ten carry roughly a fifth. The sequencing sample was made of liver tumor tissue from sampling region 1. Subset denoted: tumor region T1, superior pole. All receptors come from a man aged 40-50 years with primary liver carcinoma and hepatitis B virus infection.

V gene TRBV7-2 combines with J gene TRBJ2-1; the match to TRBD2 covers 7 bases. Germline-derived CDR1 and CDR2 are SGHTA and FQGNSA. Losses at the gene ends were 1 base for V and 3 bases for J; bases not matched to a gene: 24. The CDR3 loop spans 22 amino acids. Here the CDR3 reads CASSLGPGWTIEKRGLYNEQFF. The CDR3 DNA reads TGTGCCAGCAGCTTAGGACCGGGGTGGACAATCGAAAAGCGGGGTCTCTACAATGAGCAGTTCTTC.

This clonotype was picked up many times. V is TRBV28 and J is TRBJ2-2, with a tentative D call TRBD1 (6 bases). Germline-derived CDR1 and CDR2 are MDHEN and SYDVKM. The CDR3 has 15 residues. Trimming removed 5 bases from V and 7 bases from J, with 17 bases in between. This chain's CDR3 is CASSTLDRTDGELFF. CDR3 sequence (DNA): TGTGCCAGCAGTACCCTGGACAGAACCGACGGGGAGCTGTTTTTT.

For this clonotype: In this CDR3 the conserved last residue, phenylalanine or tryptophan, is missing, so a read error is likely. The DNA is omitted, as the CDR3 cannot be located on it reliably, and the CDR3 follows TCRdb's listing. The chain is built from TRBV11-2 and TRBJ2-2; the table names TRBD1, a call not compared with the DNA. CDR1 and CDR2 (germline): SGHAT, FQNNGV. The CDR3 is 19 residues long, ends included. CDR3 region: CANSLDRGGVRPKTGSCFL.

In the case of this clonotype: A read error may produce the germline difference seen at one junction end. The CDR3 is CASSYAGPWDEAETFF. In DNA, the CDR3 is TGTGCCAGCAGTTACGCGGGACCTTGGGATGAGGCTGAAACTTTCTTT. The V gene is TRBV6-5, the J gene TRBJ1-1; possibly TRBD1 for D (5 bases). The CDR3 runs to 16 residues. Germline values: CDR1 MNHEY, CDR2 SVGAGI.

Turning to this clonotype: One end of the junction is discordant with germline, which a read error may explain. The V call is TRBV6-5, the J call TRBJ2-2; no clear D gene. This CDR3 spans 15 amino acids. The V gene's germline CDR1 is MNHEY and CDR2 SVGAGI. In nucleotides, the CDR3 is TGTGCCAACAGTTACACAGTGGACGACACCGGGGAGCTGTTTTTT. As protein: CANSYTVDDTGELFF.

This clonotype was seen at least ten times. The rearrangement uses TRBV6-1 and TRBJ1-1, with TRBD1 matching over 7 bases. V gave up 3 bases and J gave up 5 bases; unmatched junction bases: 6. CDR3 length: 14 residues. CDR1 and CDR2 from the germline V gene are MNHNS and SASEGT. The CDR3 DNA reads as TGTGCCAGCAGTGATGGGGGCAGGGGGACTGAAGCTTTCTTT. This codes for CASSDGGRGTEAFF.

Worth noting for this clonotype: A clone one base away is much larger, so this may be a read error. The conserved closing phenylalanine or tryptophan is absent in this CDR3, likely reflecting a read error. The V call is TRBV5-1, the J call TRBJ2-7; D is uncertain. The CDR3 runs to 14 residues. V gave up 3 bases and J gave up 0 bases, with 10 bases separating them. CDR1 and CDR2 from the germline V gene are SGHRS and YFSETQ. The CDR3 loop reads CASSSLPNSYEQYL. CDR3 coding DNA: TGCGCCAGCAGCTCCCTGCCTAACTCCTACGAGCAGTACCTC.

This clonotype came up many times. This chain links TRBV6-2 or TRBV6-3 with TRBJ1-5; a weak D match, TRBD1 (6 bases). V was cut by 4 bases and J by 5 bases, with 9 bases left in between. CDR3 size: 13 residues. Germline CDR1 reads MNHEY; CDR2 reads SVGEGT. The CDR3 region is CASSWTVDQPQHF. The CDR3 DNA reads TGTGCCAGCAGTTGGACAGTCGATCAGCCCCAGCATTTT.

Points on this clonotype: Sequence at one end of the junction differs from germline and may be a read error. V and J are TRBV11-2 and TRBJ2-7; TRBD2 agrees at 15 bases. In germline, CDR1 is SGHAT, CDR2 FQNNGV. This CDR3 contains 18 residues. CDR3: CASCLSVGLAGGGYDQYF. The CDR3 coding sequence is TGCGCCAGCTGCTTATCCGTTGGACTAGCGGGAGGGGGGTACGATCAGTACTTC.

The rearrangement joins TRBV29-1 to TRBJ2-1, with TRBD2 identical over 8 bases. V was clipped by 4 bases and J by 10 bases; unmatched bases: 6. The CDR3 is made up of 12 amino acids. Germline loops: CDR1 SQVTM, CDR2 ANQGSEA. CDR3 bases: TGCAGCGTTGTTAGCGGGAACGACGAGCAGTTCTTC. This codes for CSVVSGNDEQFF.

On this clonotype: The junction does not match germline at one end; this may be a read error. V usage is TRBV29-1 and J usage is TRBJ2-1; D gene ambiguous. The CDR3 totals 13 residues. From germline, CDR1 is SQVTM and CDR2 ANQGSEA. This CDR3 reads CSVDRNSYDEQFF. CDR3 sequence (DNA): TGCAGCGTCGACCGAAACTCCTACGATGAGCAGTTCTTC.

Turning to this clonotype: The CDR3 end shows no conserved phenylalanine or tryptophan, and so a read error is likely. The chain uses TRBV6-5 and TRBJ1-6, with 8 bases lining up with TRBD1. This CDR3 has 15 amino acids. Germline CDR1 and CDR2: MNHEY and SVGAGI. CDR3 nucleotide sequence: TGTGCCAGCAATTACACGACAGGGGAGGATTCACCCCTCCACTCT. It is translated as CASNYTTGEDSPLHS.

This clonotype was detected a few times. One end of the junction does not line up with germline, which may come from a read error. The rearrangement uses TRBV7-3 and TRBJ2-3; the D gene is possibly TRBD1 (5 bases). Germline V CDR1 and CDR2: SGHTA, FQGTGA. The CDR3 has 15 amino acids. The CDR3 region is CGSSWTSYSTDTQYF. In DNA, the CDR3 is TGTGGCAGCAGCTGGACATCTTATAGCACAGATACGCAGTATTTT.

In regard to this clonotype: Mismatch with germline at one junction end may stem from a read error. The CDR3 DNA sequence: TGTGCCAGCAGTCTTAACTGGAACATCGGGGAACTGTTTTTT. This encodes CASSLNWNIGELFF. The V and J genes are TRBV12-3 or TRBV12-4 and TRBJ2-2, with a tentative D call TRBD2 (5 bases). The CDR3 sequence is 14 residues long.

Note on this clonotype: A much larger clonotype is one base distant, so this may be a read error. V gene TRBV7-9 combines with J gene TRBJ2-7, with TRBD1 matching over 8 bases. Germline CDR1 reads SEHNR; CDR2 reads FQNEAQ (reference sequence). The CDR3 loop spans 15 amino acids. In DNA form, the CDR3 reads TGTGCCAGCAGCTTTACAGGGGGGAGCTCCTACGAGCAGCACTTC. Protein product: CASSFTGGSSYEQHF.

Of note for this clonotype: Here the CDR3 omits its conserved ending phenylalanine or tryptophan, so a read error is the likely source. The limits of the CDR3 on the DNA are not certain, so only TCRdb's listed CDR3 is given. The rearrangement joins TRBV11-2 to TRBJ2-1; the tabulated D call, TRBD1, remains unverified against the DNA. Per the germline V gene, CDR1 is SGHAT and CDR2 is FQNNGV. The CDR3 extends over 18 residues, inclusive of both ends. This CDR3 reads CTSSFDPRRTGSYNEPFS.

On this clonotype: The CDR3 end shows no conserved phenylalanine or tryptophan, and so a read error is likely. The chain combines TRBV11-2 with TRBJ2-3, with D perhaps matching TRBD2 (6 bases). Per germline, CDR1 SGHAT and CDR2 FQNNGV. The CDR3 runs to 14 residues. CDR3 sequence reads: CVEGAREPADTQYS. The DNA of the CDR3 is TGTGTCGAAGGGGCACGGGAGCCCGCAGATACGCAGTATTCT.

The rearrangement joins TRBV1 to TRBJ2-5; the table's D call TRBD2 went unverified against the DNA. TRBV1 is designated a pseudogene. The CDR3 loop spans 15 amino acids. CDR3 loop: CTNSPPQRAQETQYF. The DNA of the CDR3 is TGCACCAACAGCCCCCCGCAGCGGGCTCAAGAGACACAGTACTTC.

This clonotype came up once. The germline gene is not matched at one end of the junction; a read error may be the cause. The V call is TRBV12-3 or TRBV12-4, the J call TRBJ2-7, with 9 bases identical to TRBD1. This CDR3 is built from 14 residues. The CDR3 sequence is CASTGGTGSYKQYF. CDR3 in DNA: TGTGCCAGCACTGGAGGGACAGGGAGCTACAAGCAGTACTTC.

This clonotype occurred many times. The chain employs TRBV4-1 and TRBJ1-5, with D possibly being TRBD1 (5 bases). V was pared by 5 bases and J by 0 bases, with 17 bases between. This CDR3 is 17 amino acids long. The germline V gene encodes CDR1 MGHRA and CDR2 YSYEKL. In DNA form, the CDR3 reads TGCGCCAGCAGCGATGTCAGTGGGGGTTATAGCAATCAGCCCCAGCATTTT. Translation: CASSDVSGGYSNQPQHF.